Detailed here is one T cell receptor beta chain. The antigen is not known. As processed by the authors: Junction-only sequences produced by ImmunoSEQ had no quality scores, so filtering differed. TCRdb's table, derived via immunoSEQ multiplex PCR, lists solely in-frame clones and lacks some. D and trimming come from the DNA, and the V and J calls and clone size come from that table. The sample holds 2 million to 2.5 million clones, approximately 90% seen once. The germline V and J ends were trimmed by 5 bases and 0 bases, with 11 bases remaining between them. The CDR3 has 15 residues. Germline assignment: CDR1 SGHTA and CDR2 FQGNSA. These data are taken from a study of shared clonotypes between healthy human individuals. Study observations and caveats: Naive CD4 clonotype sharing across several donors was 4% to 5.5%. The sole specimen, blood, was sampled, and tissue repertoires likely differ.

Material: naive CD4+ T cells from PBMCs. Subset indicated: CD45RA+ positively selected. The V call is TRBV7-2, the J call TRBJ2-1; D call uncertain. This TCR derives from a man aged 18 to 30 in good health. Some clones in this sample may be carry-over from other donors' samples. The CDR3 DNA follows: TGTGCCAGCAGCCCGGCACGAAGCTCCTACAATGAGCAGTTCTTC. Its protein is CASSPARSSYNEQFF.